One T cell receptor (beta chain) is described in this entry. What it binds is unknown. The sample comes from a study of post-analysis software for immune sequencing data. Study at large: The disease courses covered relapsing-remitting, secondary progressive and progressive-relapsing multiple sclerosis. The study's findings and limits: Pronounced co-clustering by F measure was evident among identically batched samples. There was significantly lower normalized Chao1 diversity in multiple sclerosis patients than in controls.

Unique molecular identifiers featured in each of the TCR beta cDNA libraries. cDNA molecules numbering 400,000 to 550,000 came from approximately 1 to 10 million T cells. TCRdb re-called the PCR reads with MiXCR, one entry per CDR3 protein. Here the sample spans 650,000 to 900,000 distinct CDR3 sequences, 35% to 55% being singletons. The sequence came from a girl aged 5-17 years with multiple sclerosis. The specimen was blood.

CDR3 nucleotide sequence: TGCAGTGCTAGAGACCCCATTCGTCAAGAGACCCAGTACTTC. Encoded protein: CSARDPIRQETQYF. The chain carries TRBV20-1 and TRBJ2-5; no clear D gene. This CDR3 region has 14 residues. Germline V gene data show CDR1 as DFQATT and CDR2 as SNEGSKA (reference sequence). V lost 0 bases, J lost 2 bases, and 10 bases lay in between.